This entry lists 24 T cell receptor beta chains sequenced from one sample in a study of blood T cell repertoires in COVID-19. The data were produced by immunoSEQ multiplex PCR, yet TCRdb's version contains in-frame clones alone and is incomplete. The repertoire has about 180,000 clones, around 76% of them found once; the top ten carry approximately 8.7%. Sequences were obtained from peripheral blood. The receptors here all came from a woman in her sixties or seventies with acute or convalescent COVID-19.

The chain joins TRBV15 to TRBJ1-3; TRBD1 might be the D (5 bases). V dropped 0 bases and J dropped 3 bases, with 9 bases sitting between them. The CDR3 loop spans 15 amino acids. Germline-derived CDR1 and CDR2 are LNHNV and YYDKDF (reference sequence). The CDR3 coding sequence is TGTGCCACCAGCAGAGATCAAGGGGTTGGAAACACCATATATTTT. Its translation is CATSRDQGVGNTIYF.

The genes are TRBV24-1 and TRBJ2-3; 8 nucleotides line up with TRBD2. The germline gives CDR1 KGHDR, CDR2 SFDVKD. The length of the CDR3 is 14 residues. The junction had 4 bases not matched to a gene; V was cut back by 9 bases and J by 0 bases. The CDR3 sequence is CATAGGLSTDTQYF. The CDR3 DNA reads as TGTGCCACCGCGGGAGGACTTAGCACAGATACGCAGTATTTT.

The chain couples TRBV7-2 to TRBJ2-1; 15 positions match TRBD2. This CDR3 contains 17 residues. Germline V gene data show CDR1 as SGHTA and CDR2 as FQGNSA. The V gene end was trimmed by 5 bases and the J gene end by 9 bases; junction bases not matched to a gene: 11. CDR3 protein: CASSQTTGLAGGREQFF. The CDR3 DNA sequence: TGTGCCAGCAGCCAAACTACGGGACTAGCGGGGGGCCGTGAGCAGTTCTTC.

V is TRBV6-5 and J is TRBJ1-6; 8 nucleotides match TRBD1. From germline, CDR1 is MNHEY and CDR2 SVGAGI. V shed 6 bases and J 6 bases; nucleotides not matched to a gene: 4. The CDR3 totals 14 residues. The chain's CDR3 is CASSTDRGNSPLHF. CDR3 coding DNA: TGTGCCAGCAGCACCGACAGGGGTAATTCACCCCTCCACTTT.

CDR3 region: CASRPTGVISYEQYF. In nucleotides, the CDR3 is TGTGCCAGCAGGCCCACAGGGGTGATATCCTACGAGCAGTACTTC. The chain combines TRBV11-2 with TRBJ2-7; TRBD1 agrees at 7 bases. The CDR3 is 15 amino acids. The V gene end was trimmed by 6 bases and the J gene end by 1 base; junction bases not matched to a gene: 9. The germline V gene encodes CDR1 SGHAT and CDR2 FQNNGV.

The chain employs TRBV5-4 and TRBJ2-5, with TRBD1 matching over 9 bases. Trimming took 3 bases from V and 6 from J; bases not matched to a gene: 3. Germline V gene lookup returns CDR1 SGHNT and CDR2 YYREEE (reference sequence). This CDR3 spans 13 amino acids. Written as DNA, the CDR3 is TGTGCCAGCAGCTCGACAGGGGGGCAGACCCAGTACTTC. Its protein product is CASSSTGGQTQYF. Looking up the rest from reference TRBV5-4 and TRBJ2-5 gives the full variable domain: ETGVTQSPTHLIKTRGQQVTLRCSSQSGHNTVSWYQQALGQGPQFIFQYYREEENGRGNFPPRFSGLQFPNYSSELNVNALELDDSALYLCASSSTGGQTQYFGPGTRLLVL.

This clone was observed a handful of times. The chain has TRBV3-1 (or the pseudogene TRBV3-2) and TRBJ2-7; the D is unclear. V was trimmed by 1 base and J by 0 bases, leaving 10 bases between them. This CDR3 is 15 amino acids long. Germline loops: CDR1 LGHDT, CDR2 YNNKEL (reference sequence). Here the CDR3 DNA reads TGTGCCAGCAGCCAAGGTCCCTTGAGCTCCTACGAGCAGTACTTC. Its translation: CASSQGPLSSYEQYF.

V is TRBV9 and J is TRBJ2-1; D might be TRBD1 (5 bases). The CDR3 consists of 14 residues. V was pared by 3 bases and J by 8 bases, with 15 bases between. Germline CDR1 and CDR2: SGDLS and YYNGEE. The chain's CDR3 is CASSAQGVGDEQFF. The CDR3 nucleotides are TGTGCCAGCAGCGCTCAGGGTGTCGGCGATGAGCAGTTCTTC.

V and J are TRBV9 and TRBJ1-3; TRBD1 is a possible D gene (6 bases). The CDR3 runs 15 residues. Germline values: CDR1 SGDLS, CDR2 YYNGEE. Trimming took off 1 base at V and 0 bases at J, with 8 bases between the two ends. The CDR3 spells CASSVRGTSGNTIYF. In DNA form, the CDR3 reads TGTGCCAGCAGCGTAAGGGGGACCTCTGGAAACACCATATATTTT.

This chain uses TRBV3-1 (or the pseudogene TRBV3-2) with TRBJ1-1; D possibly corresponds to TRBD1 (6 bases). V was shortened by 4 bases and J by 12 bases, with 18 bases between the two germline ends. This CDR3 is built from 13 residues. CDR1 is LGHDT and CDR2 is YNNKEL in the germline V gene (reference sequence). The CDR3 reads CASSRYRAAATFF. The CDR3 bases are TGTGCCAGCAGCCGATACAGGGCGGCGGCGACTTTCTTT.

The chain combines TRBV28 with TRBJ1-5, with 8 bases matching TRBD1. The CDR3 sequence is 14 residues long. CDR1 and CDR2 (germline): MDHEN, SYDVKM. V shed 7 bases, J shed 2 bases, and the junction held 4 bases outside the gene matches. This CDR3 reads CASISGQGNQPQHF. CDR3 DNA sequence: TGTGCCAGCATTTCGGGACAGGGCAATCAGCCCCAGCATTTT.

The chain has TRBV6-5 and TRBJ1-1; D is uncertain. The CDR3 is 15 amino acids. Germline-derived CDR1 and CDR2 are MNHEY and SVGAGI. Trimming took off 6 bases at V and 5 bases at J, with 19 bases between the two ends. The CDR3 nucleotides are TGTGCCAGCAGGCCCGAGGGATCTCTTAGGACTGAAGCTTTCTTT. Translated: CASRPEGSLRTEAFF.

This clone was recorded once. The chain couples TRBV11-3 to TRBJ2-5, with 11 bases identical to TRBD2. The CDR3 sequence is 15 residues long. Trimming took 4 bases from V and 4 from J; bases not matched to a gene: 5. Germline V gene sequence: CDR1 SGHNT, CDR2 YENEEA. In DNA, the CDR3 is TGTGCCAGCAGCTCCGGGACTAGCGGACCAGAGACCCAGTACTTC. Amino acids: CASSSGTSGPETQYF.

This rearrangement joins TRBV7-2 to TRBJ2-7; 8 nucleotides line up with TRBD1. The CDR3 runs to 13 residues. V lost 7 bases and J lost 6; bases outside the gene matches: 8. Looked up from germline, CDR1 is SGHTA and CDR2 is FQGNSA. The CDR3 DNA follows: TGTGCCAGCACTCAAGCCAGGGGGCGCGAGCAGTACTTC. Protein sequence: CASTQARGREQYF.

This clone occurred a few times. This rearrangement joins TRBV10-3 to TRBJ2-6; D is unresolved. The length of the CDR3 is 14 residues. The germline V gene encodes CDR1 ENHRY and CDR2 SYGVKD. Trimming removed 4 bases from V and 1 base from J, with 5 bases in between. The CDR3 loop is CAISAGSGANVLTF. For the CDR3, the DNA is TGTGCCATCAGTGCCGGGTCTGGGGCCAACGTCCTGACTTTC.

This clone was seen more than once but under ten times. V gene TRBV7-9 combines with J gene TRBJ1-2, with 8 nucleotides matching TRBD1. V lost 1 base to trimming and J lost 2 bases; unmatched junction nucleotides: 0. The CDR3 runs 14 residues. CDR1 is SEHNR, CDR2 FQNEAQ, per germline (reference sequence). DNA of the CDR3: TGTGCCAGCAGCTTAGACAGGGGGAACTATGGCTACACCTTC. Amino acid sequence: CASSLDRGNYGYTF. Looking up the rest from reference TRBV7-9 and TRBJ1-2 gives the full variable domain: DTGVSQNPRHKITKRGQNVTFRCDPISEHNRLYWYRQTLGQGPEFLTYFQNEAQLEKSRLLSDRFSAERPKGSFSTLEIQRTEQGDSAMYLCASSLDRGNYGYTFGSGTRLTVV.

CDR3 residues: CASSDQRTSGTYNEQFF. The CDR3 DNA reads as TGTGCCAGCAGCGACCAGAGGACTAGCGGTACCTACAATGAGCAGTTCTTC. The rearrangement links TRBV5-8 to TRBJ2-1; TRBD2 matches at 10 bases. This CDR3 region has 17 residues. Germline loops: CDR1 SGHTS, CDR2 YDEGEE. V shed 4 bases and J 2 bases; nucleotides not matched to a gene: 9.

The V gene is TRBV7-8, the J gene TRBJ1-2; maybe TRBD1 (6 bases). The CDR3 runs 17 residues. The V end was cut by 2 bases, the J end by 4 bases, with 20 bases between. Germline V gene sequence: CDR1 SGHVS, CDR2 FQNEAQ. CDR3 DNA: TGTGCCAGCAGCTTAAAGGCAGGGGATACTTCAGCCTATGGCTACACCTTC. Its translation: CASSLKAGDTSAYGYTF.

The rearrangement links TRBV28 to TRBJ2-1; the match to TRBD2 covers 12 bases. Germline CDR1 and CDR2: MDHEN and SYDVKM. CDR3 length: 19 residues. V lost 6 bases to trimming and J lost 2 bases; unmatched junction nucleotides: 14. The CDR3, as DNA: TGTGCCAGCAGCCCTCTAGCGGGAGGGTTCTTAAAGACCTACAATGAGCAGTTCTTC. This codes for CASSPLAGGFLKTYNEQFF.

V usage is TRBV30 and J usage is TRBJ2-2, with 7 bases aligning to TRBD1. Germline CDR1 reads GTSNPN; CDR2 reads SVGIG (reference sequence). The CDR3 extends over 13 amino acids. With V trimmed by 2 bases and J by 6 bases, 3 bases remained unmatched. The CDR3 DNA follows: TGTGCCTGGAGTCGAGACAGGGCCGGGGAGCTGTTTTTT. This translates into CAWSRDRAGELFF.

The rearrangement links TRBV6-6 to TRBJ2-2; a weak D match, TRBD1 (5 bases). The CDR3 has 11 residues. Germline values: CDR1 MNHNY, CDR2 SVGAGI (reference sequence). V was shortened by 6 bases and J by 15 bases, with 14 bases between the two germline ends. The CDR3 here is CASRILQVLFF. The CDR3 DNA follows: TGTGCCAGCAGAATATTACAGGTGTTGTTTTTT.

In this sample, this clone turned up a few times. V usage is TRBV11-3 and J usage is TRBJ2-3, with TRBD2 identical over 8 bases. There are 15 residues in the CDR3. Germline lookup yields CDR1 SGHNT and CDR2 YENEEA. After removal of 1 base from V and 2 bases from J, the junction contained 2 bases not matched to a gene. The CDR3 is CASSLGAGATDTQYF. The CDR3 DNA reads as TGTGCCAGCAGCTTAGGAGCGGGGGCCACAGATACGCAGTATTTT.

The CDR3 DNA reads TGTGCCAGCATAGAGGTCCTTAATTCACCCCTCCACTTT. Protein product: CASIEVLNSPLHF. The rearrangement uses TRBV6-5 and TRBJ1-6; no clear D gene. From germline, CDR1 is MNHEY and CDR2 SVGAGI. V was trimmed by 7 bases and J by 6 bases, leaving 10 bases between them. The CDR3 is 13 amino acids.

The CDR3 region has the DNA TGTGCCAGCAGCGTAGCTACGGGGGGAACCTTCCAAGAGACCCAGTACTTC. This encodes CASSVATGGTFQETQYF. The genes are TRBV9 and TRBJ2-5; 7 bases line up with TRBD2. This CDR3 comprises 17 residues. From germline, CDR1 is SGDLS and CDR2 YYNGEE. V trimming: 0 bases; J trimming: 1 base; junction bases outside the gene matches: 9. The full variable domain, in which reference TRBV9 and TRBJ2-5 provide the parts outside the CDR3, is DSGVTQTPKHLITATGQRVTLRCSPRSGDLSVYWYQQSLDQGLQFLIQYYNGEERAKGNILERFSAQQFPDLHSELNLSSLELGDSALYFCASSVATGGTFQETQYFGPGTRLLVL.